This T cell receptor (beta chain) appears in the sequencing data of a study of blood T cell repertoires in COVID-19 (dated by TCRdb to 2019 to 2021). For the study in its entirety: Samples from collaborators originated in the United States, Italy and Spain and spanned both the acute and convalescent phases of COVID-19. The material from the prospective study consisted of cDNA or gDNA derived from T cells, B-cell-depleted T cells, or PBMCs. Deeply sampled blood TCRbeta repertoires from subjects exposed to, actively infected with, or recovered from COVID-19 were included in the dataset. A freely available public database, intended as a resource for researchers studying the immune response to SARS-CoV-2, is where the repertoires were released. The samples were drawn from two sources: the first 160 participants of the ongoing ImmuneRACE study, and fewer than 1,500 subjects contributed by 6 global collaborators. Nearly every sample came with metadata listing a de-identified subject ID, COVID-19 status, age in years and sex. HLA class I and class II types, where available, came from metadata supplied by the sample provider rather than from assay-based typing. The research as a whole found: The amount of clinical and demographic metadata varied by source and participant and was provided uncurated.

A word on this clone: Its antigen is unknown. One base away there is no much larger clone; base qualities are not given.

The immunoSEQ Assay, a bias-controlled multiplex PCR, was used to amplify TCRbeta CDR3 regions from genomic DNA. As for the authors' bioinformatics: Within the assay, amplification of reference gene primers was used to estimate how many nucleated cells each sample contained. Sequence reads were collapsed and filtered to measure the absolute abundance of every unique TCRbeta CDR3 rearrangement. Productive Simpson clonality was computed per sample as the square root of Simpson's diversity index over productive rearrangements. In TCRdb, the immuneACCESS table is reduced to in-frame sequences with V and J assigned. These tables do not hold every clone; where another copy was compared, an unresolved V gene accounts for under half, and the others remain unexplained. That table gives V, J and clone size, and the DNA gave D and trimming. This sample gives some 400,000 clones in total; more than 75% of them show up just once. 1.1% of the sample lies in the top ten.

V ends up 1 base short and J 8 bases short, with an unmatched junction base count of 4. CDR1 and CDR2 are drawn from the germline V gene (reference sequence): LGHDT, YNNKEL. Spanning cysteine to phenylalanine, the CDR3 consists of 13 amino acids. Of all the DNA, just the CDR3 is kept, 39 bases in frame from base 1. Each collaborating institution followed its own protocols to collect whole blood in K2EDTA tubes. For TCRbeta analysis, collaborators shipped samples as frozen whole blood, isolated PBMCs, or DNA extracted from either of those sample types. The material sequenced was peripheral blood. The TCR sequence derives from a human donor with acute or convalescent COVID-19. The donor label of this sample is uncertain. The sequence joins TRBV3-1 (or the pseudogene TRBV3-2) to TRBJ1-2, with TRBD1 identical over 7 junction bases. The nucleotides read TGTGCCAGCAGCCAAGGGCAGGGGGTCGGCTACACCTTC. It codes for CASSQGQGVGYTF.